This TCR beta chain originates from a study of Ad26.COV2.S vaccination and SARS-CoV-2 variants. For the study at large: Ad26.COV2.S, an intramuscular injection, was given once or twice 56 days apart.

This clone was seen a handful of times. The repertoire was sequenced with immunoSEQ multiplex PCR; TCRdb's copy has only in-frame clones and lacks some. Among roughly 510,000 clones listed, 87% were seen once. V gave up 1 base and J gave up 4 bases, with 10 bases separating them. The CDR3 contains 14 residues. Per the germline V gene, CDR1 is LGHDT and CDR2 is YNNKEL (reference sequence). Noted treatment: about 20 received Ad26.COV2.S at low or high dose, single or two shots; 5 received placebo; per-sample allocation not given. After the first vaccine or placebo injection, samples were drawn on day 63. What was given as vaccine was an Ad26 vector encoding Wuhan-strain SARS-CoV-2 spike.

V is TRBV3-1 (or the pseudogene TRBV3-2) and J is TRBJ1-2, with D tentatively TRBD1 (6 bases). The clonotype was recovered from a person between 18 and 65 years old who received the Ad26.COV2.S COVID-19 vaccine or a placebo. The material was peripheral blood, obtained in a trial of Ad26.COV2.S vaccine versus placebo. This chain's CDR3 is CASSQGTARYGYTF. The CDR3 DNA reads as TGTGCCAGCAGCCAAGGGACAGCCCGCTATGGCTACACCTTC.